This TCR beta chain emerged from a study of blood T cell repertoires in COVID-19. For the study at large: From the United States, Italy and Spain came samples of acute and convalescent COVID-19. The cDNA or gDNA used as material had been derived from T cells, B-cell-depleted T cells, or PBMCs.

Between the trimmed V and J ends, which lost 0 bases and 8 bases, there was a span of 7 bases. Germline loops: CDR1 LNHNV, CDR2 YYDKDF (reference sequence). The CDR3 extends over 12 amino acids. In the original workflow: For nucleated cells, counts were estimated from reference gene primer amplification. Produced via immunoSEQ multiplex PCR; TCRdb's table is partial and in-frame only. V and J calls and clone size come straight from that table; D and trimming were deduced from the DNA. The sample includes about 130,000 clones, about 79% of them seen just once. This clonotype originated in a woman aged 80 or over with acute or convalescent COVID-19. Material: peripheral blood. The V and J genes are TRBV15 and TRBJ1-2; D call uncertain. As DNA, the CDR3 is TGTGCCACCAGCAGAGATCAGCGAGGCTACACCTTC. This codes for CATSRDQRGYTF.